Listed here is a single TCR beta chain. This sample is drawn from a study of identical twins. TCRdb re-called the 5' RACE reads through MiXCR, storing one row per CDR3 protein. The data contain hundreds of thousands of distinct CDR3 sequences, about 12% of them singletons. The same data also went into a second study, on yellow fever vaccine responses in identical twins.

Sequencing was done on a sample of PBMCs. This receptor was taken from a woman aged 18-29 years in good health.

The CDR3 here is CATSRDKSYGYTF. CDR3 in DNA: TGTGCCACCAGCAGAGATAAGAGCTATGGCTACACCTTC. V usage is TRBV15 and J usage is TRBJ1-2, with D hard to call. CDR3 length: 13 residues. Trimming took 0 bases from V and 4 from J, leaving 6 bases between them. CDR1 and CDR2 from the germline V gene are LNHNV and YYDKDF (reference sequence).